This T cell receptor (beta chain) originates from a study of shared clonotypes between healthy human individuals (dated by TCRdb to 2018 to 2020). About the investigation overall: The cohort comprised two women and three men aged 18 to 49 years. Per donor, three plates each were used for CD4 naive and CD4 memory, two for CD8 naive, and one for CD8 memory. The study deeply sequenced blood TCR repertoires of five healthy adults to estimate repertoire size and the extent of clonotype sharing between individuals. Libraries were prepared and TCR repertoires were sequenced by different laboratories using diverse techniques, in order to increase sequencing depth and limit assay-specific biases. Per donor, leukapheresis produced somewhere between about 0.85 and 9.5 billion PBMCs. What the research found in general, with its limitations: Even with the large sequencing depth, rarefaction of the sorted-subset datasets indicated that sequencing was incomplete. Pairwise subsampling led to the expectation that sequencing depth would affect the degree of clonotype sharing among donors. Compared with non-shared clonotypes, clonotypes shared by all four sorted-subset donors had higher generation probabilities. Larger estimated clonotype richness was generally found for naive subsets than for memory subsets. Around 5% of naive CD4, 3.5% of naive CD8, approximately 2.2% of memory CD4, and 0.4% of memory CD8 clonotypes were shared across several donors. The small number of donors limited the genetic and exposure-history diversity represented. Sampling was limited to blood, and TCR repertoires in tissue likely differ from TCR repertoires in blood.

Points on this clone: Its binding antigen is unknown. The sample holds no much larger clone one base away, and base qualities are not on file.

CD8 naive samples were obtained by positive selection for CCR7 among CD45RO-negative cells, yielding a CD45RA+CCR7+ population from which TemRA cells were excluded. The donors were healthy, HIV-negative adults with no recently reported acute infections or vaccinations. Every donor was a Caucasian adult living in Nashville, Tennessee, USA. Blood was collected by leukapheresis, and PBMCs were isolated by Ficoll-Histopaque density gradient centrifugation and then cryopreserved in liquid nitrogen vapor phase. Purity and quantity of every magnetically sorted T cell population were checked by analytical flow cytometry. Each sorted fraction had its genomic DNA isolated and then quantified by UV absorbance on a Nanodrop 2000c. After removal of 9 bases from V and 9 bases from J, the junction retains 13 bases not matched to a gene. The CDR1 and CDR2 encoded by the germline V gene (reference sequence) are MNHEY and SMNVEV. Taken from cysteine to phenylalanine, the CDR3 has 16 residues. The retained sequence is limited to the CDR3, 48 bases, with the frame set at the first base.

Using the deep immunoSEQ assay, TCR CDR3 regions were amplified from genomic DNA by multiplex PCR. For each cell subset, the extracted genomic DNA was distributed evenly across all wells of several immunoSEQ 96-well plates, and each plate served as one replicate. For sorted subsets, about 200 ng genomic DNA, equal to tens of thousands of T cell genomes, was loaded into each replicate PCR. Purified libraries were measured with a Qubit 3.0 fluorometer, size-checked on a Bioanalyzer 2100, and measured again with the KAPA Library Quantification kit. Every immunoSEQ 96-well plate was sequenced on a separate single-read 150-cycle Illumina NextSeq 550 flow cell. In the paper's pipeline: Because the immunoSEQ output included only junctional sequences and no quality scores, the filtering could not be the same as the filtering used for full-length reads. Sequences were annotated with PyIR, a Python wrapper for IgBLAST v1.9, using IMGT germline references to assign V/J genes and CDR3. Reads were filtered out if the reads had weak V/J assignments (E-value above 1e-6), no CDR3, stop codons, out-of-frame junctions, or ambiguous translated residues. V3J clonotypes were defined as sequences sharing an identical inferred V gene, J gene, and CDR3 amino acid sequence. The percentage overlap between two repertoires was calculated by dividing the number of shared unique clonotypes by the size of the smaller repertoire. Three approaches were used to assess repertoire richness: RTK rarefaction, the Chao1 estimator, and Recon v2.1 estimates of unobserved clonotypes. For all TCRbeta clonotypes obtained by the gDNA method from a handful of donors, generation probabilities were computed with OLGA. TCRdb retrieved this table from immuneACCESS and kept in-frame rearrangements only. Not all clones are present; in checked studies, unresolved V genes account for under half, and no reason is known for the remainder. V and J calls and clone size are copied from that table; D and trimming were computed from the DNA. Present in this sample are some 2 million clones, about 95% of which were seen just once. The biggest ten clones account for 0.9% to 1.3% of the sample.

The chain is made from TRBV27 and TRBJ1-6, and TRBD1 aligns with 11 junction nucleotides. Sequenced material: naive CD8+ T cells sorted from blood. The cell subset or site tag for this specimen amounts to: CD45RA+CCR7+. The source of this sequence is a man aged 18-30 years in good health. The nucleotide sequence reads TGTGCCAGTCTTGATGGCACGGGACAGGGGGTTTCACCCCTCCACTTT. This sequence encodes CASLDGTGQGVSPLHF.